This T cell receptor beta chain is drawn from a study of shared clonotypes between healthy human individuals. Whole-study context: Donors had three CD4 naive, three CD4 memory, two CD8 naive and one CD8 memory plate apiece. Notes on the study in general: Generally, estimated richness proved larger in naive subsets than it did in memory subsets.

Donors, without exception, were Caucasian adults residing in Nashville, Tennessee. V gave up 4 bases and J gave up 1 base; unmatched junction bases: 4. The CDR3 has 15 amino acids. CDR1 is SGHDT, CDR2 YYEEEE, per germline. In regard to this clone: Its antigen is unidentified.

Once extracted for a subset, genomic DNA was divided evenly among several immunoSEQ plates. Method: immunoSEQ multiplex PCR; TCRdb's copy keeps in-frame clones and lacks some. The sample has some 2 million clones, about 95% seen once. The chain joins TRBV5-6 to TRBJ1-1, with 10 positions matching TRBD1. The sequenced material came from naive CD4+ T cells sorted from blood. Subset here: CD45RA+ positively selected. The TCR comes from a man aged 18 to 30 in good health. The CDR3 region has the DNA TGTGCCAGCAGCGGGGACAGGGGACGGAACACTGAAGCTTTCTTT. It encodes CASSGDRGRNTEAFF.